This TCR beta chain comes out of a study of cytomegalovirus exposure and HLA in healthy donors. The PCR used 60 Vbeta and 13 Jbeta primers. Sequencing used immunoSEQ multiplex PCR; TCRdb keeps in-frame clones, though not all of them. This table holds more than 80,000 clones, around 76% found once. Study outcomes and limitations: The study put about 180 TCR beta chains on its list as cytomegalovirus-associated. According to reports, the classifier identified cytomegalovirus status with high specificity and sensitivity. In a later analysis, common viral pathogens appeared linked to several of the most significant clusters. Reportedly, fewer N-insertions than the roughly 700-donor mean appeared in an Asian-associated ancestry cluster in a later analysis.

The CDR3 is 13 amino acids. The germline CDR1 and CDR2 sequences are GTSNPN and SVGIG (reference sequence). Trimming removed 1 base from V and 4 bases from J, with 10 bases in between. On this clone: Its target is not known.

The sequence was obtained from a woman between 45 and 65 years old in good health and CMV-seropositive. The sequenced sample consisted of PBMCs. The chain recombines TRBV30 with TRBJ1-2, with D maybe TRBD1 (6 bases). The CDR3 region is CAWSGGTSYGYTF. The CDR3 coding sequence is TGTGCCTGGAGTGGAGGGACATCCTATGGCTACACCTTC.